These 18 T cell receptor beta chains share one sample of origin, sequenced in a study of T-cell reconstitution after alpha-beta-depleted transplantation in children. Researchers prepared the TCRbeta library using unique molecular identifiers, the study reports. TCRdb reanalysed the PCR reads using MiXCR and keeps one entry per CDR3 protein. The repertoire holds 150,000 to 200,000 distinct CDR3 sequences, with about 6.4% as singletons. The sample in question was PBMCs from the stem cell graft donor, obtained from the stem cell graft. The source is a human donor who donated a stem cell graft to a child with Wiskott-Aldrich syndrome.

This chain connects TRBV5-4 to TRBJ2-5, with 11 positions matching TRBD2. Germline CDR1 reads SGHNT; CDR2 reads YYREEE (reference sequence). Trimming took 4 bases from V and 5 from J; bases not matched to a gene: 10. The CDR3 sequence is 16 residues long. The CDR3 DNA reads TGTGCCAGCAGCAAAAGTAGCGGGGGGGCTTATGAGACCCAGTACTTC. Translation: CASSKSSGGAYETQYF.

This clonotype was observed a handful of times. The genes are TRBV3-1 and TRBJ2-1; 12 bases agree with TRBD2. CDR1 is LGHDT, CDR2 YNNKEL, per germline (reference sequence). This CDR3 has 17 amino acids. V was pared by 0 bases and J by 5 bases, with 5 bases of the junction left unmatched. This chain's CDR3 is CASSQEASGGAHNEQFF. The CDR3 DNA sequence: TGTGCCAGCAGCCAAGAGGCTAGCGGGGGGGCCCACAATGAGCAGTTCTTC.

This clonotype was recorded at least ten times. The V and J genes are TRBV12-3 or TRBV12-4 and TRBJ1-2; tentatively, D is TRBD1 (6 bases). With 4 bases removed from V and 7 bases from J, the gap between germline ends came to 10 bases. The CDR3 length is 12 residues. In DNA form, the CDR3 reads TGTGCCAGCAGTTGGACAGCTGGTGGCTACACCTTC. It encodes CASSWTAGGYTF.

Ten or more counts support this clonotype. This chain connects TRBV6-1 to TRBJ1-5; weak D call: TRBD1 (5 bases). This CDR3 region has 15 residues. Between the trimmed V and J ends, which lost 2 bases and 5 bases, there was a span of 13 bases. Germline values: CDR1 MNHNS, CDR2 SASEGT. The CDR3 DNA sequence: TGTGCCAGCAGTGAAAGTCCGGGACCCTATCAGCCCCAGCATTTT. It specifies CASSESPGPYQPQHF.

This clonotype was seen repeatedly, ten times or more. J is TRBJ2-1 and V is TRBV29-1, with D unclear. Per germline, CDR1 SQVTM and CDR2 ANQGSEA. Trimming left V 7 bases short and J 5 bases short, with 9 bases between. The CDR3 runs to 11 residues. For the CDR3, the DNA is TGCAGCGCCGCCCGGGACAATGAGCAGTTCTTC. It is translated as CSAARDNEQFF.

This clonotype was counted at least ten times. The V call is TRBV7-8, the J call TRBJ2-3; 8 bases map to TRBD1. V trimming: 1 base; J trimming: 1 base; junction bases outside the gene matches: 1. This CDR3 is 15 amino acids long. In germline, CDR1 is SGHVS, CDR2 FQNEAQ. The CDR3: CASSLEGQGTDTQYF. The CDR3 DNA reads TGTGCCAGCAGCTTAGAGGGACAGGGCACAGATACGCAGTATTTT. The full variable domain, with the rest looked up from reference TRBV7-8 and TRBJ2-3, is GAGVSQSPRYKVAKRGQDVALRCDPISGHVSLFWYQQALGQGPEFLTYFQNEAQLDKSGLPSDRFFAERPEGSVSTLKIQRTQQEDSAVYLCASSLEGQGTDTQYFGPGTRLTVL.

At least ten counts were recorded for this clonotype. This chain joins TRBV5-1 and TRBJ2-3; 9 positions agree with TRBD1. CDR3 size: 16 residues. Germline assignment: CDR1 SGHRS and CDR2 YFSETQ. With V trimmed by 6 bases and J by 4 bases, 12 bases remained unmatched. The CDR3 DNA follows: TGCGCCAGCAAACGTACCGGGACAGGGTCAGCAGATACGCAGTATTTT. It specifies CASKRTGTGSADTQYF. Supplemented by reference TRBV5-1 and TRBJ2-3, the full variable domain reads KAGVTQTPRYLIKTRGQQVTLSCSPISGHRSVSWYQQTPGQGLQFLFEYFSETQRNKGNFPGRFSGRQFSNSRSEMNVSTLELGDSALYLCASKRTGTGSADTQYFGPGTRLTVL.

This clonotype was seen a few times. CDR3 bases: TGCAGTGCTAGCCCGGGAACCCCCAGGCAGTATTTT. It encodes CSASPGTPRQYF. The gene calls are TRBV20-1 and TRBJ2-3, with D perhaps TRBD2 (5 bases). The CDR3 consists of 12 residues. Germline CDR1 is DFQATT and CDR2 is SNEGSKA (reference sequence). V dropped 3 bases and J dropped 11 bases, with 15 bases sitting between them.

In its sample, this clonotype was seen many times. CDR3 in DNA: TGTGCCAGCAGTAATTTATTAGAGACCCAGTACTTC. Translated: CASSNLLETQYF. V is TRBV28 and J is TRBJ2-5; no clear D. V was clipped by 5 bases and J by 4 bases, with 8 bases between them. Per germline, CDR1 MDHEN and CDR2 SYDVKM. The CDR3 is made up of 12 amino acids.

This clonotype appeared many times. This chain connects TRBV6-5 to TRBJ2-3; D possibly corresponds to TRBD2 (6 bases). Germline V gene sequence: CDR1 MNHEY, CDR2 SVGAGI. V lost 2 bases, J lost 4 bases, and 13 bases lay in between. This CDR3 is built from 15 residues. The CDR3 coding sequence is TGTGCCAGCAGTTACAATGGGGGACTTCCAGATACGCAGTATTTT. Amino acids: CASSYNGGLPDTQYF.

The rearrangement links TRBV5-1 to TRBJ1-6, with 7 positions matching TRBD1. The V gene's germline CDR1 is SGHRS and CDR2 YFSETQ. The CDR3 has 17 amino acids. The V segment lost 0 bases and the J segment 7 bases; nucleotides outside the gene matches: 10. This chain's CDR3 is CASSLESRGIVNSPLHF. CDR3 DNA: TGCGCCAGCAGCTTGGAATCCAGGGGGATCGTCAATTCACCCCTCCACTTT.

This chain joins TRBV29-1 and TRBJ1-5; 10 nucleotides line up with TRBD1. This CDR3 spans 15 amino acids. Looked up from germline, CDR1 is SQVTM and CDR2 is ANQGSEA. V shed 7 bases and J 1 base; nucleotides not matched to a gene: 7. The CDR3 is CSAGGGQGSNQPQHF. The DNA of the CDR3 is TGCAGCGCTGGAGGGGGACAGGGGAGCAATCAGCCCCAGCATTTT.

The chain has TRBV12-3 or TRBV12-4 and TRBJ2-1; D possibly corresponds to TRBD2 (6 bases). Trimming pared 6 bases from V and 5 bases from J, leaving 14 bases between. CDR3 length equals 14 residues. CDR3 in amino acids: CASSPRELNNEQFF. The CDR3 DNA follows: TGTGCCAGCAGCCCCCGGGAGTTAAACAATGAGCAGTTCTTC.

This clonotype was seen at least ten times. The chain joins TRBV7-9 to TRBJ2-3; 9 nucleotides line up with TRBD1. J gave up 4 bases and V 4 bases, and 12 bases lay outside the gene matches. CDR1 SEHNR and CDR2 FQNEAQ come from the germline V gene (reference sequence). The CDR3 runs 17 residues. DNA of the CDR3: TGTGCCAGCAGCTCAAGGCTGGGACAGGGAGGTTCAGATACGCAGTATTTT. Its translation is CASSSRLGQGGSDTQYF. Using reference TRBV7-9 and TRBJ2-3 for the parts outside the CDR3, the full variable domain is DTGVSQNPRHKITKRGQNVTFRCDPISEHNRLYWYRQTLGQGPEFLTYFQNEAQLEKSRLLSDRFSAERPKGSFSTLEIQRTEQGDSAMYLCASSSRLGQGGSDTQYFGPGTRLTVL.

This clonotype was seen at least ten times. One junction end disagrees with the germline gene, perhaps due to a read error. V and J are TRBV24-1 and TRBJ2-1; D may be TRBD1 or TRBD2 (5 bases each). CDR3 size: 12 residues. The germline V gene has CDR1 KGHDR and CDR2 SFDVKD. The CDR3 protein is CATSEAGTRAIF. In nucleotides, the CDR3 is TGTGCCACCAGTGAGGCCGGGACCCGAGCAATCTTC.

This clonotype has at least ten counts. One junction end does not reproduce the germline sequence, and a read error may be involved. The rearrangement links TRBV20-1 to TRBJ1-6; D call uncertain. This CDR3 contains 11 residues. CDR1 DFQATT and CDR2 SNEGSKA come from the germline V gene (reference sequence). The CDR3 is CSARENSPLHF. The CDR3 bases are TGCAGTGCTCGAGAAAATTCACCCCTCCACTTT.

This clonotype was found many times. The chain employs TRBV20-1 and TRBJ2-7; 7 bases align to TRBD2. Germline V gene data show CDR1 as DFQATT and CDR2 as SNEGSKA (reference sequence). This CDR3 is 12 amino acids long. J lost 0 bases, V lost 6 bases, and 2 bases had no gene match. The DNA for the CDR3 is TGCAGTGCCTGGACTAGCTCCTACGAGCAGTACTTC. It encodes CSAWTSSYEQYF.

This clonotype showed up many times. The V gene is TRBV5-1, the J gene TRBJ2-4, with D possibly matching TRBD2 (5 bases). The length of the CDR3 is 16 residues. Germline V CDR1 and CDR2: SGHRS, YFSETQ. Trimming cost V 3 bases and J 3 bases, with 16 bases left between them. The CDR3 here is CASSYEGLINKNIQYF. The CDR3 region has the DNA TGCGCCAGCAGCTATGAGGGCCTAATTAACAAAAACATTCAGTACTTC.